These T cell receptor beta chains were read from a single sample in a study of cytomegalovirus exposure and HLA in healthy donors. Sequencing used immunoSEQ multiplex PCR; TCRdb keeps in-frame clones, though not all of them. The sample has approximately 200,000 clones; about four fifths are singletons. Input material: PBMCs. These receptors were taken from a boy younger than 18 in good health and CMV-seronegative. Both conserved end residues are part of each CDR3. Each record gives: V gene, J gene, clone size, D gene, CDR3 protein, CDR3 DNA. D genes are given only for firm matches. Only some rows state a clone size, as once, few, many or a class for expanded clones.

>TRBV27|TRBJ2-7|NA|TRBD1
CASSLSRGDRYYEQYF
TGTGCCAGCAGTTTATCCCGTGGGGACAGATACTACGAGCAGTACTTC
>TRBV6-4|TRBJ1-6|NA|NA
CASSELGTVSHSPLHF
TGTGCCAGCAGTGAATTAGGCACAGTTTCACATTCACCCCTCCACTTT
>TRBV5-5|TRBJ2-5|few|NA
CASSLATAQETQYF
TGTGCCAGCAGCTTAGCAACAGCCCAAGAGACCCAGTACTTC
>TRBV7-6|TRBJ2-5|NA|TRBD1
CASSPGTGQETQYF
TGTGCCAGCAGCCCTGGGACAGGACAAGAGACCCAGTACTTC
>TRBV6-6|TRBJ1-5|few|NA
CASSQTGTHQPQHF
TGTGCCAGCAGTCAAACAGGGACCCATCAGCCCCAGCATTTT
>TRBV5-1|TRBJ2-5|NA|NA
CASSIADSQETQYF
TGCGCCAGCAGCATCGCGGACAGTCAAGAGACCCAGTACTTC
>TRBV6-7|TRBJ1-1|few|NA
CASTMYRDMNTEAFF
TGTGCCAGCACCATGTACCGGGACATGAACACTGAAGCTTTCTTT
>TRBV14|TRBJ1-3|NA|NA
CASSQDYSGNTIYF
TGTGCCAGCAGCCAAGATTACAGCGGAAACACCATATATTTT
>TRBV5-1|TRBJ1-1|NA|NA
CASRNRDRGTEAFF
TGCGCCAGCAGGAATAGGGATCGGGGCACTGAAGCTTTCTTT
>TRBV2|TRBJ2-1|once|TRBD2
CATASGPYNEQFF
TGTGCGACCGCTAGCGGACCCTACAATGAGCAGTTCTTC
>TRBV7-9|TRBJ2-2|NA|NA
CAPRSDEGIGELFF
TGTGCCCCAAGGAGCGACGAGGGCATCGGGGAGCTGTTTTTT
>TRBV29-1|TRBJ2-1|NA|TRBD2
CSVAAGVDEQFF
TGCAGCGTTGCGGCGGGAGTGGATGAGCAGTTCTTC
>TRBV5-4|TRBJ2-7|NA|NA
CASSRAGGTYEQYF
TGTGCCAGCAGCCGGGCGGGCGGAACCTACGAGCAGTACTTC
>TRBV27|TRBJ2-7|NA|NA
CASSPWIGKASYEQYF
TGTGCCAGCAGCCCCTGGATCGGGAAGGCCTCCTACGAGCAGTACTTC
>TRBV2|TRBJ2-7|NA|NA
CASVLSYEQYF
TGTGCCAGCGTCCTCTCCTACGAGCAGTACTTC
>TRBV7-2|TRBJ2-5|NA|NA
CASSLAGGGQETQYF
TGTGCCAGCAGCTTAGCGGGAGGGGGGCAAGAGACCCAGTACTTC
>TRBV5-5|TRBJ2-2|NA|TRBD2
CASSREGTGELFF
TGTGCCAGCAGCCGGGAGGGGACCGGGGAGCTGTTTTTT